The clone carrying this T cell receptor beta chain has a handful of counts. TCRdb fed the 5' RACE reads into MiXCR, producing one record per CDR3 protein. The sample lists approximately 22,000 distinct CDR3 sequences; approximately 4.8% were seen once. These data come from a study of early T cells in non-severe SARS-CoV-2 infection. Study at large: The sequenced material was bulk RNA from unsorted whole blood, and its chains were unpaired.

The receptor's source is an adult who was a healthcare worker with PCR-confirmed SARS-CoV-2 infection or an uninfected control (not recorded which). Sequencing used whole blood.

CDR3 loop: CASSIRQGAYEQYF. The CDR3, as DNA: TGTGCCAGCAGTATAAGACAGGGCGCCTACGAGCAGTACTTC. The chain recombines TRBV12-3 or TRBV12-4 with TRBJ2-7; 7 positions agree with TRBD1. V lost 5 bases, J lost 2 bases, and 6 bases stayed unmatched. CDR3 length: 14 amino acids.